This is a list of T cell receptor beta chains from one sample in a study of T cells in Graves' hyperthyroidism and ophthalmopathy. TCRdb re-called the multiplex PCR reads through MiXCR, storing one row per CDR3 protein. The profile shows approximately 600,000 distinct CDR3 sequences, about 20% of them singletons. The sequenced sample was blood. The receptors come from a man aged 25-40 years with Graves' ophthalmopathy. Each CDR3 is given with its conserved first and last residue. Each record gives: clone size, V gene, J gene, D gene, CDR3 protein, CDR3 DNA. A D gene is named only where the DNA matches it firmly. The size field is filled for only some rows; it gives once, few, many or a size class.

>many|TRBV28|TRBJ2-7|NA
CASTEGAGSAYEQYF
TGTGCCAGCACTGAGGGGGCGGGGTCTGCCTACGAGCAGTACTTC
>few|TRBV30|TRBJ2-1|NA
CAWDNDGSSYNEQFF
TGTGCCTGGGACAACGACGGGAGCTCCTACAATGAGCAGTTCTTC
>NA|TRBV11-2|TRBJ2-7|NA
CASSPTRGPSSYEQYF
TGTGCCAGCAGCCCTACGCGGGGGCCGAGCTCCTACGAGCAGTACTTC
>many|TRBV11-2|TRBJ2-5|TRBD2
CASSWVGGLETQYF
TGTGCCAGCAGCTGGGTGGGAGGGCTCGAGACCCAGTACTTC
>many|TRBV18|TRBJ2-7|NA
CASSPHPAYEQYF
TGTGCCAGCTCACCCCACCCGGCATACGAGCAGTACTTC
>many|TRBV12-3/TRBV12-4|TRBJ1-5|NA
CASSLAVGDSNQPQHF
TGTGCCAGCAGTTTAGCGGTAGGGGATAGCAATCAGCCCCAGCATTTT
>NA|TRBV7-9|TRBJ2-2|NA
CASSLEEGGGPTGELFF
TGTGCCAGCAGCTTAGAGGAGGGAGGAGGTCCCACCGGGGAGCTGTTTTTT
>few|TRBV3-1|TRBJ2-1|TRBD2
CASSPGGSFHEQFF
TGTGCCAGCAGCCCTGGCGGGAGTTTCCATGAGCAGTTCTTC
>NA|TRBV29-1|TRBJ1-4|NA
CSVMGGSINEKLFF
TGCAGCGTCATGGGTGGCAGTATTAATGAAAAACTGTTTTTT
>NA|TRBV10-1|TRBJ1-5|NA
CASSEEGMGNQPQHF
TGCGCCAGCAGTGAAGAGGGGATGGGCAATCAGCCCCAGCATTTT
>NA|TRBV28|TRBJ2-5|NA
CVSTRVPDIQETQYF
TGTGTCAGCACCAGGGTTCCGGACATTCAAGAGACCCAGTACTTC
>NA|TRBV6-1|TRBJ1-5|NA
CASSRQAYSNQPQHF
TGTGCCAGCTCCCGGCAAGCATATAGCAATCAGCCCCAGCATTTT
>NA|TRBV14|TRBJ2-1|NA
CASSPRTLFYNEQFF
TGTGCCAGCAGCCCAAGAACACTCTTTTACAATGAGCAGTTCTTC
>NA|TRBV6-1|TRBJ1-4|NA
CASIRQKNEKLFF
TGTGCCAGCATCCGACAGAAAAATGAAAAACTGTTTTTT
>NA|TRBV28|TRBJ2-7|NA
CASSPEGGGPSYEQYF
TGTGCCAGCAGTCCCGAGGGGGGCGGGCCATCCTACGAGCAGTACTTC
>many|TRBV20-1|TRBJ2-5|TRBD2
CSARPTSGTQETQYF
TGCAGTGCTAGGCCTACTAGCGGGACCCAAGAGACCCAGTACTTC
>NA|TRBV7-3|TRBJ2-1|TRBD2
CASSLKPRTSGTYNEQFF
TGTGCCAGCAGCTTAAAACCCCGGACTAGCGGGACGTACAATGAGCAGTTCTTC
>many|TRBV29-1|TRBJ1-2|NA
CSVLQGRQSYGYTF
TGCAGCGTGCTACAGGGTCGACAGTCCTATGGCTACACCTTC
>many|TRBV11-2|TRBJ2-1|TRBD1
CASRGQGYNEQFF
TGTGCCAGCAGGGGACAGGGCTACAATGAGCAGTTCTTC
>NA|TRBV4-2|TRBJ1-2|NA
CASSQEVRTVRTNYGYTF
TGTGCCAGCAGCCAAGAGGTCAGGACGGTGAGAACTAACTATGGCTACACCTTC
>many|TRBV10-3|TRBJ1-5|NA
CAITAQLNQPQHF
TGTGCCATCACGGCGCAGCTCAATCAGCCCCAGCATTTT